The T cell receptor beta chain described here comes from a study of T cells after yellow fever vaccination. Overall study findings and caveats: Contaminants from the bulk population, in the form of abundant clonotypes, could be found in FACS-sorted repertoires.

By 5'RACE template switching, TCR cDNA was produced, with a universal primer site and UMIs added in the process. TCRdb passed the 5' RACE reads through MiXCR, listing each CDR3 protein once. This table has about 630,000 distinct CDR3 sequences, roughly an eighth appearing once. V lost 3 bases and J lost 2, with 14 bases in between. Germline V gives CDR1 ENHRY, CDR2 SYGVKD. The CDR3 is 17 amino acids. This clonotype has more than one count but fewer than ten. The antigen remains unidentified. J is TRBJ2-6 and V is TRBV10-3; TRBD1 might be the D (5 bases). The material was PBMCs, obtained on the day of the yellow fever booster vaccination. The receptor comes from a man younger than 45 who received the YFV17D yellow fever vaccine. The CDR3 DNA follows: TGTGCCATCAGTGATGATGCAGGGAAGCCTGGGGCCAACGTCCTGACTTTC. Translation gives CAISDDAGKPGANVLTF.